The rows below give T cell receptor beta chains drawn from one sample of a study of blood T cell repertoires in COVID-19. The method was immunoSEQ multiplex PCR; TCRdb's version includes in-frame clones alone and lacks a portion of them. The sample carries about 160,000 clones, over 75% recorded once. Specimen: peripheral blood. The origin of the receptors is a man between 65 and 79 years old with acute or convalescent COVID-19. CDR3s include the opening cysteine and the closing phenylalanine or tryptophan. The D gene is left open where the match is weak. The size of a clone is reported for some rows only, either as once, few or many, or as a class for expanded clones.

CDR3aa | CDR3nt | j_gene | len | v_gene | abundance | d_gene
CAWSVRAGSLSYEQYF | TGTGCCTGGAGTGTAAGAGCAGGTTCTTTATCTTACGAGCAGTACTTC | TRBJ2-7 | 16 | TRBV30 | - | -
CASSQTGGAGAFF | TGTGCCAGCAGTCAGACAGGGGGCGCGGGAGCTTTCTTT | TRBJ1-1 | 13 | TRBV28 | - | TRBD1
CASSQSAGADTQYF | TGCGCCAGCAGCCAGTCAGCGGGAGCGGATACGCAGTATTTT | TRBJ2-3 | 14 | TRBV4-3 | - | TRBD2
CASSPTGTGGYTIYF | TGTGCCAGCTCACCCACCGGGACAGGGGGATACACCATATATTTT | TRBJ1-3 | 15 | TRBV18 | - | TRBD1
CASSLAGTGDTGELFF | TGCGCCAGCAGCTTGGCCGGGACAGGGGACACCGGGGAGCTGTTTTTT | TRBJ2-2 | 16 | TRBV5-1 | few | TRBD1
CASSESDRATVAFF | TGCGCCAGCAGTGAATCCGACAGGGCCACGGTCGCTTTCTTT | TRBJ1-1 | 14 | TRBV10-1 | - | TRBD1
CASRETGQWWINQPQHF | TGTGCCAGCAGGGAAACAGGGCAATGGTGGATTAATCAGCCCCAGCATTTT | TRBJ1-5 | 17 | TRBV27 | - | -
CASSYSGGTDTQYF | TGTGCCAGCAGTTATAGCGGAGGCACAGATACGCAGTATTTT | TRBJ2-3 | 14 | TRBV6-5 | - | -
CASSGGTLPPRDDSNQPQHF | TGTGCCAGCAGTGGGGGCACCCTACCCCCTCGTGACGATAGCAATCAGCCCCAGCATTTT | TRBJ1-5 | 20 | TRBV6-4 | - | -
CASSEDWRLGGELFF | TGCGCCAGCAGTGAGGACTGGAGGTTGGGCGGGGAGCTGTTTTTT | TRBJ2-2 | 15 | TRBV10-2 | once | -
CASSPRETQYF | TGTGCCAGCAGCCCTCGAGAGACCCAGTACTTC | TRBJ2-5 | 11 | TRBV7-2 | - | -
CASSLVLGADTEAFF | TGTGCCAGCAGCTTAGTCCTGGGGGCCGACACTGAAGCTTTCTTT | TRBJ1-1 | 15 | TRBV7-6 | - | -
CSVGRVSGEAFF | TGCAGCGTTGGACGGGTATCCGGTGAAGCTTTCTTT | TRBJ1-1 | 12 | TRBV29-1 | - | -
CASSLLYRDTEAFF | TGTGCCAGCAGCTTATTGTATCGGGACACTGAAGCTTTCTTT | TRBJ1-1 | 14 | TRBV7-6 | - | -
CASSKGTYPNQPQHF | TGTGCCAGTAGTAAGGGGACATACCCCAATCAGCCCCAGCATTTT | TRBJ1-5 | 15 | TRBV19 | - | -
CATSDPNRGYTF | TGTGCCACCAGTGACCCCAACAGGGGCTACACCTTC | TRBJ1-2 | 12 | TRBV24-1 | - | -
CASSLEGGGSYEQYF | TGTGCCAGCAGCTTAGAAGGGGGCGGATCCTACGAGCAGTACTTC | TRBJ2-7 | 15 | TRBV7-2 | - | TRBD1
CASSLGPDTNYGYTF | TGTGCCAGCAGCTTAGGGCCTGACACTAACTATGGCTACACCTTC | TRBJ1-2 | 15 | TRBV11-2 | - | -
CASSSSGANYGYTF | TGTGCCAGCAGCTCCTCCGGTGCTAACTATGGCTACACCTTC | TRBJ1-2 | 14 | TRBV7-2 | - | -
CAINGQGGQPQHF | TGTGCCATCAATGGGCAGGGAGGTCAGCCCCAGCATTTT | TRBJ1-5 | 13 | TRBV10-3 | - | -
CASSTGQGARAEAFF | TGTGCCAGTAGTACAGGACAGGGGGCGCGGGCTGAAGCTTTCTTT | TRBJ1-1 | 15 | TRBV19 | - | TRBD1
CAISEFSGATNEKLFF | TGTGCCATCAGTGAGTTTAGCGGTGCAACTAATGAAAAACTGTTTTTT | TRBJ1-4 | 16 | TRBV10-3 | - | -
CASSNRRGGDITGELFF | TGTGCCAGTAGTAACCGGCGGGGCGGCGATATCACCGGGGAGCTGTTTTTT | TRBJ2-2 | 17 | TRBV19 | - | -
CASSYPSTGSYNSPLHF | TGTGCCAGCAGCTACCCTTCGACAGGGTCGTATAATTCACCCCTCCACTTT | TRBJ1-6 | 17 | TRBV11-3 | - | TRBD1
CASSTHPLAGGRYEQYF | TGTGCCAGCAGTACCCACCCCCTAGCGGGAGGACGCTACGAGCAGTACTTC | TRBJ2-7 | 17 | TRBV2 | - | TRBD2
CASSPQASGGELFF | TGTGCCAGCTCACCACAGGCTAGCGGCGGGGAGCTGTTTTTT | TRBJ2-2 | 14 | TRBV18 | few | TRBD2
CASRLTGQRFYEQYF | TGTGCCAGCAGACTCACGGGACAGCGTTTCTACGAGCAGTACTTC | TRBJ2-7 | 15 | TRBV27 | - | TRBD1
CSVEGGPVNEQFF | TGCAGCGTTGAGGGGGGGCCGGTCAATGAGCAGTTCTTC | TRBJ2-1 | 13 | TRBV29-1 | - | -
CASSLVPSWGEQYF | TGTGCCAGCAGCTTAGTCCCTAGCTGGGGCGAGCAGTACTTC | TRBJ2-7 | 14 | TRBV11-2 | - | -
CATSSPTSVGRGFYNEQFF | TGTGCCACCAGCTCTCCTACTAGCGTGGGGCGGGGGTTTTACAATGAGCAGTTCTTC | TRBJ2-1 | 19 | TRBV15 | - | TRBD2
CAWSPGQGYRFF | TGTGCCTGGAGCCCGGGACAGGGTTACCGGTTCTTC | TRBJ2-1 | 12 | TRBV30 | few | TRBD1
CASSSDTNTEAFF | TGTGCCAGCTCATCGGACACGAACACTGAAGCTTTCTTT | TRBJ1-1 | 13 | TRBV18 | - | -
CASSNPGNTGELFF | TGTGCCAGTAGTAATCCGGGGAACACCGGGGAGCTGTTTTTT | TRBJ2-2 | 14 | TRBV19 | once | -
CAWSGGSNQPQHF | TGTGCCTGGAGTGGAGGCAGCAATCAGCCCCAGCATTTT | TRBJ1-5 | 13 | TRBV30 | - | -
CASKVAGSNWGNQPQHF | TGTGCCAGTAAGGTCGCAGGATCGAATTGGGGCAATCAGCCCCAGCATTTT | TRBJ1-5 | 17 | TRBV19 | once | -
CASGRDSNQPQHF | TGTGCCAGCGGCCGAGATAGCAATCAGCCCCAGCATTTT | TRBJ1-5 | 13 | TRBV6-2/TRBV6-3 | - | -
CASSEDSLRGYTF | TGTGCCAGCAGTGAGGACAGCCTGCGTGGCTACACCTTC | TRBJ1-2 | 13 | TRBV6-1 | - | -
CASSIPPGTSGSYNEQFF | TGTGCCAGTAGTATCCCTCCCGGGACTAGCGGGAGTTACAATGAGCAGTTCTTC | TRBJ2-1 | 18 | TRBV19 | - | TRBD2
CASSERGIESPLHF | TGTGCCAGCAGTGAAAGAGGGATCGAGTCACCCCTCCACTTT | TRBJ1-6 | 14 | TRBV6-1 | - | -